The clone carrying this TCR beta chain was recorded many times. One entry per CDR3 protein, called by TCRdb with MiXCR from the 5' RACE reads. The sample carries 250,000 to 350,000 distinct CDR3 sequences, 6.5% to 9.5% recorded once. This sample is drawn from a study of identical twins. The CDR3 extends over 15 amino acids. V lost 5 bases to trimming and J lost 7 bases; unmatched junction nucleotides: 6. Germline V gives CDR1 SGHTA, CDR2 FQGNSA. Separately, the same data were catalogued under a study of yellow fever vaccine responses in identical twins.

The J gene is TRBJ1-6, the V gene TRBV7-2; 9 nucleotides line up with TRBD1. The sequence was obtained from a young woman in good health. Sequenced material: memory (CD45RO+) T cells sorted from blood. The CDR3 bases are TGTGCCAGCAGCCCCGCCGGGACAGGGAATTCACCCCTCCACTTT. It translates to CASSPAGTGNSPLHF.